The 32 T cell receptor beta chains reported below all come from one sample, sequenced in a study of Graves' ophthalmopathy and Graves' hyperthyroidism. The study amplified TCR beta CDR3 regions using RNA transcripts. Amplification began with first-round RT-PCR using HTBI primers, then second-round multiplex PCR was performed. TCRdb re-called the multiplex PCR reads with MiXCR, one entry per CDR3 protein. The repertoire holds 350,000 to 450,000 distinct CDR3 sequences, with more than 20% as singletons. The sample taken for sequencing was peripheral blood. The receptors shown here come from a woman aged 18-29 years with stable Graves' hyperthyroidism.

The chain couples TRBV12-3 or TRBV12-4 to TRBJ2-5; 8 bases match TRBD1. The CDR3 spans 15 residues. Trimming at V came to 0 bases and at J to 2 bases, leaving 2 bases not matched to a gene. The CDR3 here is CASSLATGAQETQYF. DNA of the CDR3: TGTGCCAGCAGTTTAGCGACAGGGGCTCAAGAGACCCAGTACTTC.

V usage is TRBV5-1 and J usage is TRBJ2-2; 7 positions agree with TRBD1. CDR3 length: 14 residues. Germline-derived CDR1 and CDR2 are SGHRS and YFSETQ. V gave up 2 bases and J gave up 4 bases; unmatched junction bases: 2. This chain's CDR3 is CASSLNRGTGELFF. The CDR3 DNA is TGCGCCAGCAGCTTAAACAGGGGCACCGGGGAGCTGTTTTTT.

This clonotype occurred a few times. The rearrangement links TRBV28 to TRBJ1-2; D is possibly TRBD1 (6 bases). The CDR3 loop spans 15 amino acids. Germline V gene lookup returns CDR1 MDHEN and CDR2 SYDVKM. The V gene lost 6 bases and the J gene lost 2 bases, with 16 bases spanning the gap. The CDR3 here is CASSHRGAENYGYTF. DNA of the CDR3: TGTGCCAGCAGCCATCGGGGGGCGGAAAACTATGGCTACACCTTC.

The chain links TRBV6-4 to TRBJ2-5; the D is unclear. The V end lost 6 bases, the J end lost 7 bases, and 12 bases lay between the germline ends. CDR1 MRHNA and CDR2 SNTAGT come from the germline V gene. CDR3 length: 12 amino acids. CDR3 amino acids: CASRDMRGTQYF. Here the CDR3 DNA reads TGTGCCAGCAGGGATATGAGAGGGACCCAGTACTTC.

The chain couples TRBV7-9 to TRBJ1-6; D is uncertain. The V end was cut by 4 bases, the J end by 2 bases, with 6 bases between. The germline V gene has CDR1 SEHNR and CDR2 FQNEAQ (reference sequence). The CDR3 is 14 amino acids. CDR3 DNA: TGTGCCAGCAGCTCAGGCGCCTATAATTCACCCCTCCACTTT. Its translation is CASSSGAYNSPLHF.

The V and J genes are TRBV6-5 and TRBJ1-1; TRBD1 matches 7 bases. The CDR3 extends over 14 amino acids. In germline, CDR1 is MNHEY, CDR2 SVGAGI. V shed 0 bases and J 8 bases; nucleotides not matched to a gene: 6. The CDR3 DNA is TGTGCCAGCAGTTACTCGTACAGGGGTCACGAAGCTTTCTTT. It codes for CASSYSYRGHEAFF.

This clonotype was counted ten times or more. In DNA, the CDR3 is TGCAGTGCTAGTTACTACAGGGGAAAACAGCCCCAGCATTTT. Translated, it gives CSASYYRGKQPQHF. The gene calls are TRBV20-1 and TRBJ1-5, with TRBD1 identical over 7 bases. J gave up 7 bases and V 3 bases, and 9 bases lay outside the gene matches. Germline-derived CDR1 and CDR2 are DFQATT and SNEGSKA (reference sequence). The CDR3 is 14 amino acids.

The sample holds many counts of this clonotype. CDR3 DNA sequence: TGTGCCAGCAGCTCCCCACCAGGGGGCGGGGAGACCCAGTACTTC. Translating it yields CASSSPPGGGETQYF. The chain carries TRBV7-2 and TRBJ2-5; 8 nucleotides match TRBD1. Germline loops: CDR1 SGHTA, CDR2 FQGNSA. J was trimmed by 5 bases and V by 4 bases; bases with no gene match: 9. This CDR3 has 15 residues.

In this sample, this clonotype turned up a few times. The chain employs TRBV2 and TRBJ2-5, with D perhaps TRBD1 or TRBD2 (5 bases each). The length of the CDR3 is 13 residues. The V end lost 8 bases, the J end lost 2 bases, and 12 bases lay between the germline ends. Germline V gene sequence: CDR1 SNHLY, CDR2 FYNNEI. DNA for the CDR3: TGTGCCAGCCCCGGGGCTCCTCAAGAGACCCAGTACTTC. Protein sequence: CASPGAPQETQYF.

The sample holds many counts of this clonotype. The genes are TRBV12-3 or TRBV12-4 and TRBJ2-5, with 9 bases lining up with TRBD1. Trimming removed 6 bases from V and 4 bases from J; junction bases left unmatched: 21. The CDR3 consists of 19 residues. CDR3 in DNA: TGTGCCAGCAGCCAGATCGACCCGCTACGGACAGGGGAAGGAGAGACCCAGTACTTC. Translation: CASSQIDPLRTGEGETQYF.

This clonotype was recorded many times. The CDR3 sequence is CASSSGTLNEQYF. In nucleotides, the CDR3 is TGTGCCAGCAGTTCCGGGACTCTTAACGAGCAGTACTTC. V gene TRBV12-3 or TRBV12-4 combines with J gene TRBJ2-7; possible D gene TRBD2, 6 bases. Trimming pared 4 bases from V and 5 bases from J, leaving 12 bases between. This CDR3 is 13 amino acids long.

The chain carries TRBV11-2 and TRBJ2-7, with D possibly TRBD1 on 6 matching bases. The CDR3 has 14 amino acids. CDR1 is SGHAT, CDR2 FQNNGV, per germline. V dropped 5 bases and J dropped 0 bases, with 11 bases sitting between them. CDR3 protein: CASSQSTGSYEQYF. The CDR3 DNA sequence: TGTGCCAGCAGCCAATCGACAGGCTCCTACGAGCAGTACTTC.

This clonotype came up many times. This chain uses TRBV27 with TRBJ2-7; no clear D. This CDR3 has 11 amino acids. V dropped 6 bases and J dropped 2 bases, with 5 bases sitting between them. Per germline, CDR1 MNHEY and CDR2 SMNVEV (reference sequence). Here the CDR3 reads CASRDPYEQYF. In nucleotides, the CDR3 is TGTGCCAGCAGGGACCCCTACGAGCAGTACTTC.

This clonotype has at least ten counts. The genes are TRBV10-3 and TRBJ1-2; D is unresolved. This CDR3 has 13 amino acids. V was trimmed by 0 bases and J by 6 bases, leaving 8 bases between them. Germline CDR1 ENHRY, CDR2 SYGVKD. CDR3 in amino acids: CAISESDWDGYTF. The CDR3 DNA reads TGTGCCATCAGTGAGTCAGACTGGGATGGCTACACCTTC.

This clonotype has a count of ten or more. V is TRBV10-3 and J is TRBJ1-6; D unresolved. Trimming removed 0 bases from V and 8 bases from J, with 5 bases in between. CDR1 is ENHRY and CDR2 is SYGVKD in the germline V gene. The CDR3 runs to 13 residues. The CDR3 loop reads CAISESRDSPLHF. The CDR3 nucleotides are TGTGCCATCAGTGAGTCGAGAGATTCACCCCTCCACTTT.

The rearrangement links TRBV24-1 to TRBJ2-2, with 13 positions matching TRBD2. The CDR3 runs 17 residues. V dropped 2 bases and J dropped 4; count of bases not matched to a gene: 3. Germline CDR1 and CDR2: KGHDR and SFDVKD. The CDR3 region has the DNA TGTGCCACCAGTGATTCCGGGACTAGCGGGATCACCGGGGAGCTGTTTTTT. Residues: CATSDSGTSGITGELFF.

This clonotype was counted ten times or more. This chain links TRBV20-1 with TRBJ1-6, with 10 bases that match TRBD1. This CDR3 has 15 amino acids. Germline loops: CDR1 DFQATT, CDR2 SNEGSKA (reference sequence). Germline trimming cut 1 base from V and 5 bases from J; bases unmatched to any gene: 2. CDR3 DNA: TGCAGTGCTAGAGGGGACAGGGGAGATAATTCACCCCTCCACTTT. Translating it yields CSARGDRGDNSPLHF.

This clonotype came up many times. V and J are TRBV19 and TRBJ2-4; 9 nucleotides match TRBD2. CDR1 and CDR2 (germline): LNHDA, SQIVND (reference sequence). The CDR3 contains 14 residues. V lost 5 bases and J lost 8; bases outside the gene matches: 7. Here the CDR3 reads CASSDSGSTDIQYF. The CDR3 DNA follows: TGTGCCAGTAGTGATAGCGGGAGTACAGACATTCAGTACTTC.

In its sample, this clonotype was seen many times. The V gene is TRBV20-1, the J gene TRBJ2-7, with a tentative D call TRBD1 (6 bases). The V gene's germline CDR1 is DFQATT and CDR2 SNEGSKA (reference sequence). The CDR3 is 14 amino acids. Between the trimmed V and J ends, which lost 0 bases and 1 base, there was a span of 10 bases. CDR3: CSAREYRVSYEQYF. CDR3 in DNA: TGCAGTGCTAGAGAGTACAGGGTTTCCTACGAGCAGTACTTC.

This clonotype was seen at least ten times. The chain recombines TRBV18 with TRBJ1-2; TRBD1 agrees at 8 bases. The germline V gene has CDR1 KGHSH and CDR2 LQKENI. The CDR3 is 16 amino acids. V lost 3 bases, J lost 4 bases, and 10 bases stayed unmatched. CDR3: CASSPQTGVGGYGYTF. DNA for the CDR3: TGTGCCAGCTCACCCCAGACAGGGGTGGGCGGCTATGGCTACACCTTC.

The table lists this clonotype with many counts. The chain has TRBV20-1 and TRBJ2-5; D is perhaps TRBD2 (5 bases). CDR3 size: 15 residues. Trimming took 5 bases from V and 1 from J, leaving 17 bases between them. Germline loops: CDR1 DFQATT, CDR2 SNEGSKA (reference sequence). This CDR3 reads CSAPQIGRGQETQYF. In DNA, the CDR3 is TGCAGTGCTCCCCAGATCGGTCGGGGCCAAGAGACCCAGTACTTC.

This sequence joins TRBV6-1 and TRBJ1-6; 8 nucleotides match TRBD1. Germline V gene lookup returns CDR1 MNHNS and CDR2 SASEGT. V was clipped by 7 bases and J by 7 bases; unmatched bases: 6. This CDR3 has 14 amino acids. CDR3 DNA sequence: TGTGCCAGCAAAGGGGGACAGGAAAATTCACCCCTCCACTTT. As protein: CASKGGQENSPLHF.

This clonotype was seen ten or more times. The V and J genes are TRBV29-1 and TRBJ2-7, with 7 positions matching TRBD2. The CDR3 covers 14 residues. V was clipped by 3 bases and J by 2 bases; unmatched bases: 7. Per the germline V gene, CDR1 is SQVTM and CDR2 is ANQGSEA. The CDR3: CSVDGGRPPYEQYF. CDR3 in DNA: TGCAGCGTTGACGGCGGGAGACCCCCCTACGAGCAGTACTTC.

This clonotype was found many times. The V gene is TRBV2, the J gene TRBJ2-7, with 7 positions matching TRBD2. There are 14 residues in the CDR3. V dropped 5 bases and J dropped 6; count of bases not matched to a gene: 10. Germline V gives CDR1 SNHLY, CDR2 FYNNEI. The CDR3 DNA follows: TGTGCCAGCAGTACCGGGACTACGCGTATCGAGCAGTACTTC. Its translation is CASSTGTTRIEQYF. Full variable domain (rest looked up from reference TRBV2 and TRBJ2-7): EPEVTQTPSHQVTQMGQEVILRCVPISNHLYFYWYRQILGQKVEFLVSFYNNEISEKSEIFDDQFSVERPDGSNFTLKIRSTKLEDSAMYFCASSTGTTRIEQYFGPGTRLTVT.

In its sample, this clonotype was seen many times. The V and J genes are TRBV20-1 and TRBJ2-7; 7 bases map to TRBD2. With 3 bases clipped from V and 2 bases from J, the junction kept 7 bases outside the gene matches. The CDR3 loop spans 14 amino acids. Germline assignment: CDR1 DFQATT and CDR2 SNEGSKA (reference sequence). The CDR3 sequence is CSASNPGLTYEQYF. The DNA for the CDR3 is TGCAGTGCTAGCAACCCGGGACTAACCTACGAGCAGTACTTC.

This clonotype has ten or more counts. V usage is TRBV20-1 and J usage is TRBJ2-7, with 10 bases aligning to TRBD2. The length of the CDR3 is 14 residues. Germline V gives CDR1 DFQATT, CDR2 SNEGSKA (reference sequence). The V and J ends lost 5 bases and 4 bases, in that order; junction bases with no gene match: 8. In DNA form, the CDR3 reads TGCAGTGCTTCTAGCGGGAGAGGGTTGTACGAGCAGTACTTC. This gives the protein CSASSGRGLYEQYF.

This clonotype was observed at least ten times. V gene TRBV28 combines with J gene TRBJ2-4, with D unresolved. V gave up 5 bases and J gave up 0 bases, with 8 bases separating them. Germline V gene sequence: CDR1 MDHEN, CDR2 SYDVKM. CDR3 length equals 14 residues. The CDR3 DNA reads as TGTGCCAGCAGTCCCTTTCTAGCCAAAAACATTCAGTACTTC. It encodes CASSPFLAKNIQYF.

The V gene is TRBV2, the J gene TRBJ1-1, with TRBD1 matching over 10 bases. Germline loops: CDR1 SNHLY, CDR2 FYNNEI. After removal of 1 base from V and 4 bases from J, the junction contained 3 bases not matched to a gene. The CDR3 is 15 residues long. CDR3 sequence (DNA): TGTGCCAGCAGTGAAGGGACAGGGGGGCCCACTGAAGCTTTCTTT. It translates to CASSEGTGGPTEAFF.

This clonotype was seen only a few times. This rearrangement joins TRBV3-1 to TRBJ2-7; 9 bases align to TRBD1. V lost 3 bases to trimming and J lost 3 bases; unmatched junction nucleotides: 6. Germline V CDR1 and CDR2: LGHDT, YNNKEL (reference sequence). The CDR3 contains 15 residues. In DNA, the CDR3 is TGTGCCAGCAGCCATCCCGGGACAGGGTACTACGAGCAGTACTTC. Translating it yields CASSHPGTGYYEQYF.

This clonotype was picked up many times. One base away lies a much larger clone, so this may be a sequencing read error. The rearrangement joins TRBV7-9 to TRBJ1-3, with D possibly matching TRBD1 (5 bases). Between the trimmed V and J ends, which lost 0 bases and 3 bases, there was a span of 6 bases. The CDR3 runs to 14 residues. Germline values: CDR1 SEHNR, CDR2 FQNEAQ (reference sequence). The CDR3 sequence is CASSLAGDGNTIYF. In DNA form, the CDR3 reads TGTGCCAGCAGCTTAGCAGGGGATGGAAACACCATATATTTT.

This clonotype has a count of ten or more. In DNA form, the CDR3 reads TGTGCCAGTAGTATGCTCGGGTACGAGCAGTACTTC. Its protein is CASSMLGYEQYF. The chain couples TRBV19 to TRBJ2-7; no clear D. This CDR3 contains 12 residues. Trimming removed 3 bases at V and 4 bases at J, with 7 bases between. The germline V gene encodes CDR1 LNHDA and CDR2 SQIVND (reference sequence).

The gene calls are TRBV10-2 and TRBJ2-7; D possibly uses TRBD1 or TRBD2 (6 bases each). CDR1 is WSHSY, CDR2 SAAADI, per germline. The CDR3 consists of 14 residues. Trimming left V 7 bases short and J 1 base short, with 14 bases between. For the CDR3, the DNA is TGCGCCAGCACTAGGGGGGACACATCCTACGAGCAGTACTTC. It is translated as CASTRGDTSYEQYF.